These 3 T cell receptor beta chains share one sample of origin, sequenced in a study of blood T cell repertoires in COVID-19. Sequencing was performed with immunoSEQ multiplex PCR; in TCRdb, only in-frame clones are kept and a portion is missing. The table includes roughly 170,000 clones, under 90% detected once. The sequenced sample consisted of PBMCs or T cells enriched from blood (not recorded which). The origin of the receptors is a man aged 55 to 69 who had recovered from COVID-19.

The CDR3 protein is CASSLGSARENNEQFF. CDR3 DNA: TGTGCCAGCAGCTTAGGATCCGCGCGGGAAAACAATGAGCAGTTCTTC. This chain links TRBV7-2 with TRBJ2-1; D possibly corresponds to TRBD2 (6 bases). This CDR3 has 16 residues. V lost 1 base and J 5 bases, leaving 15 bases between the germline ends. Germline CDR1 and CDR2: SGHTA and FQGNSA.

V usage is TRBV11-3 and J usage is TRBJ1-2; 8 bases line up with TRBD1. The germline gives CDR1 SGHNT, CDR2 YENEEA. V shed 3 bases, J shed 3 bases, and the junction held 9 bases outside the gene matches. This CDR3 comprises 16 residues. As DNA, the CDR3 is TGTGCCAGCAGCTTTCTCACAGGGGGATGCCACTATGGCTACACCTTC. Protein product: CASSFLTGGCHYGYTF.

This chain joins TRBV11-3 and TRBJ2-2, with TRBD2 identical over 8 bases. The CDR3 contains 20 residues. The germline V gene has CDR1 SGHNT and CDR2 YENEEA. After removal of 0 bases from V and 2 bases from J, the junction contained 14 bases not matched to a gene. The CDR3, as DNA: TGTGCCAGCAGCTTAGAGGCGGACTCGCGGGGGGCCGATAACACCGGGGAGCTGTTTTTT. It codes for CASSLEADSRGADNTGELFF.